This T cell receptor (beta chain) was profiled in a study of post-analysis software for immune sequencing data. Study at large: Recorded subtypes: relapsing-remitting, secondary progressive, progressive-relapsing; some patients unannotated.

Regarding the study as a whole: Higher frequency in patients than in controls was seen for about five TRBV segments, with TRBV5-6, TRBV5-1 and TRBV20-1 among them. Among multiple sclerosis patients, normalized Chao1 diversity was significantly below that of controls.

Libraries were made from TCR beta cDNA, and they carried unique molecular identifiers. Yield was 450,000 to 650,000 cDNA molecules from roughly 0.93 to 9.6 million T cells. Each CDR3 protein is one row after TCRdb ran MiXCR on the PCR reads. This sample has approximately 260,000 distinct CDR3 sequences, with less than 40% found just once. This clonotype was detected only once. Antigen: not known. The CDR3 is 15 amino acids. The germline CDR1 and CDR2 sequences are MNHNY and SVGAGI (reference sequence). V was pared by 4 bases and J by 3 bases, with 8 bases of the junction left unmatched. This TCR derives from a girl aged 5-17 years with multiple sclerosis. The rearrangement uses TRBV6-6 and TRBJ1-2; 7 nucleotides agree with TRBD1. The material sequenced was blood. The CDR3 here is CASSCPTGRDYGYTF. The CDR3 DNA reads TGTGCCAGCAGTTGCCCGACAGGGAGAGACTATGGCTACACCTTC.